These 27 T cell receptor beta chains were sequenced from one sample in a study of T cells in tuberculosis. Clones were read by immunoSEQ multiplex PCR, and TCRdb kept only the in-frame ones, dropping some. This table holds roughly 45,000 clones, 90% to 95% found once. Sequenced input: PBMCs. These TCRs come from a donor between 10 and 35 years old with latent tuberculosis or without tuberculosis infection. Some clones in this sample may be carry-over from other donors' samples.

The chain is built from TRBV9 and TRBJ2-1, with D perhaps TRBD2 (5 bases). The germline V gene has CDR1 SGDLS and CDR2 YYNGEE. With 0 bases removed from V and 0 bases from J, the gap between germline ends came to 22 bases. This CDR3 has 20 residues. CDR3 DNA sequence: TGTGCCAGCAGCGTAGGGACTGGTTCACCCTCCGTTCACTCCTACAATGAGCAGTTCTTC. Residues: CASSVGTGSPSVHSYNEQFF.

The count of this clone is one. The gene calls are TRBV5-6 and TRBJ2-1; D gene unclear. The germline V gene encodes CDR1 SGHDT and CDR2 YYEEEE. The V gene lost 5 bases and the J gene lost 10 bases, with 25 bases spanning the gap. This CDR3 has 16 amino acids. The CDR3 coding sequence is TGTGCCAGCAGACAGACCACACCCTACCCGGTGGGCGAGCAGTTCTTC. Residues: CASRQTTPYPVGEQFF.

V gene TRBV5-1 combines with J gene TRBJ2-2; 7 positions match TRBD2. V lost 4 bases and J lost 6; bases outside the gene matches: 12. The CDR3 has 16 amino acids. CDR1 is SGHRS, CDR2 YFSETQ, per germline. CDR3 sequence: CASSLSGTIDSGELFF. Written as DNA, the CDR3 is TGCGCCAGCAGCCTATCCGGGACTATAGATTCCGGGGAGCTGTTTTTT. Variable domain in full (rest from reference TRBV5-1 and TRBJ2-2): KAGVTQTPRYLIKTRGQQVTLSCSPISGHRSVSWYQQTPGQGLQFLFEYFSETQRNKGNFPGRFSGRQFSNSRSEMNVSTLELGDSALYLCASSLSGTIDSGELFFGEGSRLTVL.

The chain uses TRBV10-2 and TRBJ1-3; 9 bases map to TRBD1. CDR3 length: 18 amino acids. Germline-derived CDR1 and CDR2 are WSHSY and SAAADI. Unmatched junction bases numbered 12, after V lost 6 bases and J lost 0 bases. The CDR3 spells CASSPNPGQGGSGNTIYF. As DNA, the CDR3 is TGCGCCAGCAGCCCCAACCCGGGACAGGGAGGCTCTGGAAACACCATATATTTT.

V and J are TRBV25-1 and TRBJ2-1; a possible D gene is TRBD1 (5 bases). There are 13 residues in the CDR3. Germline lookup yields CDR1 MGHDK and CDR2 SYGVNS. Trimming removed 3 bases from V and 4 bases from J, with 7 bases in between. The CDR3 coding sequence is TGTGCCAGCAGTGATACAGGTTACAATGAGCAGTTCTTC. Residues: CASSDTGYNEQFF.

The chain is built from TRBV27 and TRBJ1-2, with 8 bases identical to TRBD1. The CDR3 totals 14 residues. Germline loops: CDR1 MNHEY, CDR2 SMNVEV (reference sequence). The V segment lost 1 base and the J segment 7 bases; nucleotides outside the gene matches: 5. CDR3 coding DNA: TGTGCCAGCAGTTTATTTGGGACAGGACTTGGCTACACCTTC. Amino acid sequence: CASSLFGTGLGYTF.

For this clone: One end of the junction is discordant with germline, which a read error may explain. Other DNA variants within this sample encode the same CDR3. V usage is TRBV6-5 and J usage is TRBJ2-5; 11 bases line up with TRBD1. This CDR3 has 15 amino acids. Germline lookup yields CDR1 MNHEY and CDR2 SVGAGI. This CDR3 reads CASSYQGTGGETQYF. CDR3 sequence (DNA): TGCGCCAGCAGTTATCAGGGGACAGGGGGAGAGACCCAGTACTTC.

For this clone: It may be a read error: a sequence one base away is much more abundant. V and J are TRBV4-3 and TRBJ1-2; 7 nucleotides match TRBD1. The CDR3 has 15 amino acids. The germline V gene has CDR1 LGHNA and CDR2 YSLEER. In DNA form, the CDR3 reads TGCGCCAACAGCCAAGATCTGGCAGGGGGCTATGGCTACACCTTC. Protein product: CANSQDLAGGYGYTF.

The CDR3 loop reads CASSLGDRDTDTQYF. The CDR3 nucleotides are TGTGCCAGCAGCTTAGGCGACAGGGACACAGATACGCAGTATTTT. This chain connects TRBV7-2 to TRBJ2-3, with 7 bases that match TRBD1. This CDR3 comprises 15 residues. Germline V gene data show CDR1 as SGHTA and CDR2 as FQGNSA. Unmatched junction bases numbered 3, after V lost 1 base and J lost 2 bases.

The genes are TRBV19 and TRBJ2-7; D unresolved. The length of the CDR3 is 15 residues. Germline V gene data show CDR1 as LNHDA and CDR2 as SQIVND (reference sequence). The germline V and J ends were trimmed by 0 bases and 2 bases, with 11 bases remaining between them. This CDR3 is CASSIDLSPPYEQYF. The CDR3 nucleotides are TGTGCCAGTAGTATAGACCTTAGTCCACCCTACGAGCAGTACTTC.

CDR3 amino acids: CASSGGVGGPSYEQYF. The CDR3 DNA reads as TGTGCCAGCAGCGGAGGGGTGGGAGGGCCGTCCTACGAGCAGTACTTC. This chain uses TRBV5-6 with TRBJ2-7, with TRBD2 matching over 7 bases. This CDR3 has 16 amino acids. With V trimmed by 4 bases and J by 1 base, 11 bases remained unmatched. The germline CDR1 and CDR2 sequences are SGHDT and YYEEEE.

The rearrangement uses TRBV12-5 and TRBJ2-3, with 9 positions matching TRBD2. This CDR3 has 17 amino acids. Germline CDR1 LGHNT, CDR2 FRNRAP. V dropped 1 base and J dropped 4; count of bases not matched to a gene: 9. The CDR3 DNA reads as TGTGCTAGTGGTTTGGAACTTAGCGGGAGTACCGCAGATACGCAGTATTTT. It yields the protein CASGLELSGSTADTQYF.

V usage is TRBV9 and J usage is TRBJ2-1; D is unresolved. This CDR3 has 13 amino acids. Germline V CDR1 and CDR2: SGDLS, YYNGEE. V lost 0 bases and J lost 10, with 11 bases in between. The CDR3 coding sequence is TGTGCCAGCAGCGTAGACGTGAGAGGCGAGCAGTTCTTC. Translation: CASSVDVRGEQFF.

Only a few counts were recorded for this clone. The gene calls are TRBV7-2 and TRBJ2-5; maybe TRBD2 (6 bases). The CDR3 spans 15 residues. Trimming took 5 bases from V and 2 from J, leaving 15 bases between them. Per germline, CDR1 SGHTA and CDR2 FQGNSA. In DNA, the CDR3 is TGTGCCAGCAGCCCGGGGGTGGGGCGGCAAGAGACCCAGTACTTC. Its protein is CASSPGVGRQETQYF.

The rearrangement uses TRBV6-1 and TRBJ2-1; weak D call: TRBD1 (6 bases). Germline CDR1 and CDR2: MNHNS and SASEGT. Trimming removed 4 bases from V and 5 bases from J, with 15 bases in between. The CDR3 is made up of 15 amino acids. The CDR3 bases are TGTGCCAGCAGTGGGACCCGGGCAGGGGACAATGAGCAGTTCTTC. Protein sequence: CASSGTRAGDNEQFF.

The chain couples TRBV27 to TRBJ2-2; 10 positions agree with TRBD2. The CDR3 consists of 17 residues. Trimming took 5 bases from V and 0 from J; bases not matched to a gene: 6. CDR1 is MNHEY, CDR2 SMNVEV, per germline (reference sequence). The CDR3 here is CASSPLAGNSNTGELFF. DNA of the CDR3: TGTGCCAGCAGTCCACTAGCGGGGAATTCGAACACCGGGGAGCTGTTTTTT.

This sequence joins TRBV12-5 and TRBJ1-5, with D tentatively TRBD1 (6 bases). The ends were cut back, 0 bases at V and 2 bases at J, with 26 bases in the middle. The CDR3 runs to 21 residues. The V gene's germline CDR1 is LGHNT and CDR2 FRNRAP. The DNA for the CDR3 is TGTGCTAGTGGTTTGGTACTAGGCCAGGACAGACCGATTTGGGGCAATCAGCCCCAGCATTTT. Protein product: CASGLVLGQDRPIWGNQPQHF.

The CDR3 here is CASSLQGTMNTEAFF. Written as DNA, the CDR3 is TGTGCCAGCAGCTTGCAGGGGACTATGAACACTGAAGCTTTCTTT. The chain has TRBV5-4 and TRBJ1-1; TRBD1 is a possible D gene (6 bases). This CDR3 has 15 amino acids. The V end was cut by 1 base, the J end by 0 bases, with 10 bases between. Looked up from germline, CDR1 is SGHNT and CDR2 is YYREEE (reference sequence).

This clone showed up just once. V gene TRBV19 combines with J gene TRBJ2-1, with 10 bases fitting TRBD2. From germline, CDR1 is LNHDA and CDR2 SQIVND (reference sequence). Trimming at V came to 5 bases and at J to 3 bases, leaving 4 bases not matched to a gene. The CDR3 consists of 15 residues. The CDR3 sequence: CASSWASGSYNEQFF. In DNA form, the CDR3 reads TGTGCCAGTAGTTGGGCTAGCGGGAGCTACAATGAGCAGTTCTTC.

This rearrangement joins TRBV28 to TRBJ2-7, with TRBD2 matching over 9 bases. The ends lost 1 base at V and 3 bases at J; junction bases unmatched: 4. Germline V gene data show CDR1 as MDHEN and CDR2 as SYDVKM. The CDR3 has 15 amino acids. The CDR3 region has the DNA TGTGCCAGCAGTTTATCCCTAGCGGGATACTACGAGCAGTACTTC. Its protein is CASSLSLAGYYEQYF.

The chain links TRBV30 to TRBJ1-4, with no clear D. The CDR3 spans 10 residues. Germline V gene data show CDR1 as GTSNPN and CDR2 as SVGIG (reference sequence). CDR3 bases: TGTGCTGGGAGACGGGGAAAACTGTTTTTT. Protein: CAGRRGKLFF.

CDR3 DNA: TGTGCCAGCAGTCCCAGCCGCGGGACGTTCAATCAGCCCCAGCATTTT. It translates to CASSPSRGTFNQPQHF. The chain combines TRBV27 with TRBJ1-5; D possibly corresponds to TRBD1 (5 bases). The V end lost 5 bases, the J end lost 3 bases, and 17 bases lay between the germline ends. The CDR3 consists of 16 residues. Germline loops: CDR1 MNHEY, CDR2 SMNVEV (reference sequence).

This rearrangement joins TRBV9 to TRBJ2-5, with 8 bases matching TRBD2. The J segment lost 4 bases and the V segment lost 3 bases, leaving 5 bases of the junction unmatched. This CDR3 spans 14 amino acids. The germline gives CDR1 SGDLS, CDR2 YYNGEE. The CDR3 DNA reads as TGTGCCAGCAGCGCCGGACTAGCAGGAGAGACCCAGTACTTC. Its protein is CASSAGLAGETQYF.

J is TRBJ1-2 and V is TRBV11-2, with D unresolved. V was trimmed by 1 base and J by 4 bases, leaving 4 bases between them. The germline gives CDR1 SGHAT, CDR2 FQNNGV. The CDR3 runs to 12 residues. The CDR3 DNA reads as TGTGCCAGCAGCTTAGGCGGCTATGGCTACACCTTC. Protein: CASSLGGYGYTF. Full variable domain (remainder filled in from reference TRBV11-2 and TRBJ1-2): EAGVAQSPRYKIIEKRQSVAFWCNPISGHATLYWYQQILGQGPKLLIQFQNNGVVDDSQLPKDRFSAERLKGVDSTLKIQPAKLEDSAVYLCASSLGGYGYTFGSGTRLTVV.

The CDR3 sequence is CASSIGQGVVGEKLFF. The CDR3 DNA sequence: TGTGCCAGTAGTATTGGACAGGGGGTCGTAGGAGAAAAACTGTTTTTT. The chain joins TRBV19 to TRBJ1-4, with 10 bases that match TRBD1. The J segment lost 8 bases and the V segment lost 3 bases, leaving 9 bases of the junction unmatched. Per the germline V gene, CDR1 is LNHDA and CDR2 is SQIVND (reference sequence). The CDR3 is 16 amino acids.

This chain joins TRBV12-5 and TRBJ2-7; D ambiguous. Deletions cut 5 bases from V and 2 bases from J, with 10 bases between. Germline CDR1 and CDR2: LGHNT and FRNRAP. The CDR3 consists of 13 residues. The DNA of the CDR3 is TGTGCTAGTGGTACCTACCTTCCCTACGAGCAGTACTTC. This encodes CASGTYLPYEQYF.

This clone was observed once. The chain uses TRBV6-5 and TRBJ2-7; TRBD1 agrees at 9 bases. Looked up from germline, CDR1 is MNHEY and CDR2 is SVGAGI. Germline trimming cut 5 bases from V and 3 bases from J; bases unmatched to any gene: 5. The CDR3 is 14 amino acids. The CDR3 nucleotides read TGTGCCAGCAGTCCCGACAGGGGGTTCTACGAGCAGTACTTC. This translates into CASSPDRGFYEQYF.